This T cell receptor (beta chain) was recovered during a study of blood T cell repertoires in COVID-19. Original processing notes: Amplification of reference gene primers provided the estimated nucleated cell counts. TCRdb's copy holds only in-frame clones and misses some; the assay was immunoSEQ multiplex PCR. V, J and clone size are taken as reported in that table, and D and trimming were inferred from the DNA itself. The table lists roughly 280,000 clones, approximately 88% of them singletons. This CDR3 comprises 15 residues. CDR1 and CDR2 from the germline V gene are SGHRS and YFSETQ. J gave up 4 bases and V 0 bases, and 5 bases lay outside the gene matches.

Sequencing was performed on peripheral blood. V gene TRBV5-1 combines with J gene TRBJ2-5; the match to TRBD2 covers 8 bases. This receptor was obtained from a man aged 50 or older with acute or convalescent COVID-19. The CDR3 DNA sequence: TGCGCCAGCAGCTTGGGTGTAGCGGGGATAGAGACCCAGTACTTC. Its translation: CASSLGVAGIETQYF. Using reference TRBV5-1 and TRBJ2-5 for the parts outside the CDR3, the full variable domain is KAGVTQTPRYLIKTRGQQVTLSCSPISGHRSVSWYQQTPGQGLQFLFEYFSETQRNKGNFPGRFSGRQFSNSRSEMNVSTLELGDSALYLCASSLGVAGIETQYFGPGTRLLVL.